The rows below give T cell receptor beta chains drawn from one sample of a study of CD8+ T cells in alopecia areata. The method was immunoSEQ multiplex PCR; TCRdb's version includes in-frame clones alone and lacks a portion of them. The repertoire holds some 45,000 clones, roughly 90% seen once, with over 15% in the top ten. The sample in question was CD8+ T cells sorted from blood, obtained at week 24, from a patient treated with tofacitinib. These receptors were collected from a human donor with alopecia areata. The CDR3 runs from the conserved cysteine through the conserved F or W. D genes are given only for firm matches. A row's size may be missing; if present it is once, few, many or a size class.

cdr3_nt: TGTGCCAGCAGCGCGGGACCGGCCGAGAATGAGCAGTTCTTC
cdr3_aa: CASSAGPAENEQFF
d_call: -
v_call: TRBV7-9
clone_size: -
j_call: TRBJ2-1

cdr3_nt: TGTGCCAGCACCCGAACAGGGGGTAGCAGCTGGGAGCTGTTTTTT
cdr3_aa: CASTRTGGSSWELFF
d_call: TRBD1
v_call: TRBV6-1
clone_size: -
j_call: TRBJ2-2

cdr3_nt: TGTGCCATCAGACGACAGGGGGCTGATCAGCCCCAGCATTTT
cdr3_aa: CAIRRQGADQPQHF
d_call: TRBD1
v_call: TRBV10-3
clone_size: -
j_call: TRBJ1-5

cdr3_nt: TGCGCCAGCAGCTTAGACGGGACAGGCCCTTCGTATGGCTACACCTTC
cdr3_aa: CASSLDGTGPSYGYTF
d_call: TRBD1
v_call: TRBV5-1
clone_size: -
j_call: TRBJ1-2

cdr3_nt: TGTGCCAGTAGGACAGGGGACGTAGGTGAAGCTTTCTTT
cdr3_aa: CASRTGDVGEAFF
d_call: TRBD1
v_call: TRBV19
clone_size: once
j_call: TRBJ1-1

cdr3_nt: TGTGCCGCGAACAGCGCCAACTACGAGCAGTACTTC
cdr3_aa: CAANSANYEQYF
d_call: -
v_call: TRBV6-5
clone_size: -
j_call: TRBJ2-7

cdr3_nt: TGTGCCAGTAGGATGTCGGCGGGACAGTCAGTCAAATCCTACGAGCAGTACTTC
cdr3_aa: CASRMSAGQSVKSYEQYF
d_call: -
v_call: TRBV19
clone_size: -
j_call: TRBJ2-7

cdr3_nt: TGTGCCAGCAGCTTAGTGCGGGACCCGGACCTGGGCGAGCAGTACTTC
cdr3_aa: CASSLVRDPDLGEQYF
d_call: -
v_call: TRBV7-2
clone_size: -
j_call: TRBJ2-7

cdr3_nt: TGTGCCATAGCGCTAGGGGAGACCCAGTACTTC
cdr3_aa: CAIALGETQYF
d_call: -
v_call: TRBV7-9
clone_size: -
j_call: TRBJ2-5

cdr3_nt: TGCGCCAGCAGCTTCACTAGCCCCCCGAGTTACGAGCAGTTCTTC
cdr3_aa: CASSFTSPPSYEQFF
d_call: -
v_call: TRBV5-1
clone_size: -
j_call: TRBJ2-1

cdr3_nt: TGTGCCAGCAGTTTATGGGCGGGGGCTAGCACAGATACGCAGTATTTT
cdr3_aa: CASSLWAGASTDTQYF
d_call: -
v_call: TRBV28
clone_size: -
j_call: TRBJ2-3

cdr3_nt: TGTGCCAGCAGTGAAGGGGGCGGGGGCCACACAGATACGCAGTATTTT
cdr3_aa: CASSEGGGGHTDTQYF
d_call: -
v_call: TRBV2
clone_size: -
j_call: TRBJ2-3

cdr3_nt: TGTGCCAGCAGGCCCACAGGTTTT
cdr3_aa: CASRPTGF
d_call: -
v_call: TRBV21-1
clone_size: few
j_call: TRBJ1-4

cdr3_nt: TGTGCCAGCAGTTTGTTTGGGTCGGGTTCCTACGAGCAGTACTTC
cdr3_aa: CASSLFGSGSYEQYF
d_call: -
v_call: TRBV5-6
clone_size: -
j_call: TRBJ2-7

cdr3_nt: TGTGCCAGCAGTTTATGGGGATACAGGGGGAGTAATTCACCCCTCCACTTT
cdr3_aa: CASSLWGYRGSNSPLHF
d_call: TRBD1
v_call: TRBV27
clone_size: -
j_call: TRBJ1-6

cdr3_nt: TGTGCCAGCGCTGCGGGGAACACCGGGGAGCTGTTTTTT
cdr3_aa: CASAAGNTGELFF
d_call: -
v_call: TRBV7-6
clone_size: -
j_call: TRBJ2-2

cdr3_nt: TGTGCCAGCAGCTCGACGGCTAGCGGTGGGGATGAGCAGTTCTTC
cdr3_aa: CASSSTASGGDEQFF
d_call: TRBD2
v_call: TRBV13
clone_size: -
j_call: TRBJ2-1

cdr3_nt: TGTGCCAGCAGTTATGGGGCTGGGCTCGGGGAGCTGTTTTTT
cdr3_aa: CASSYGAGLGELFF
d_call: -
v_call: TRBV27
clone_size: -
j_call: TRBJ2-2

cdr3_nt: TGTGCCAGTAACGGAGGGTGGGATGAGCAGTTCTTC
cdr3_aa: CASNGGWDEQFF
d_call: -
v_call: TRBV19
clone_size: -
j_call: TRBJ2-1

cdr3_nt: TGTGCCAGCAGCTTAGCGGAGATAGTAGCGGGGGGGCCAGATACGCAGTATTTT
cdr3_aa: CASSLAEIVAGGPDTQYF
d_call: TRBD2
v_call: TRBV7-8
clone_size: -
j_call: TRBJ2-3

cdr3_nt: TGCAGCGTAGCTACTAGCGGGGGAGCCACCGTCTTGAGTGAGCAGTACTTC
cdr3_aa: CSVATSGGATVLSEQYF
d_call: TRBD2
v_call: TRBV29-1
clone_size: -
j_call: TRBJ2-7

cdr3_nt: TGTGCCAGCAGTTTATCGTCGACAGATACGCAGTATTTT
cdr3_aa: CASSLSSTDTQYF
d_call: -
v_call: TRBV27
clone_size: -
j_call: TRBJ2-3

cdr3_nt: TGTGCCACCAGCAGCTCACAGGGAATAGCCAAAAACATTCAGTACTTC
cdr3_aa: CATSSSQGIAKNIQYF
d_call: -
v_call: TRBV15
clone_size: -
j_call: TRBJ2-4

cdr3_nt: TGTGCCAGCAGCTTGTGGAACACCGGGGAGCTGTTTTTT
cdr3_aa: CASSLWNTGELFF
d_call: -
v_call: TRBV7-9
clone_size: -
j_call: TRBJ2-2

cdr3_nt: TGCGCCAGCAGCTTGGCGGGGAATGAGCAGTTCTTC
cdr3_aa: CASSLAGNEQFF
d_call: -
v_call: TRBV5-1
clone_size: -
j_call: TRBJ2-1

cdr3_nt: TGTGCCAGCCCCCAACGGGCAGCGAACTACGAGCAGTACTTC
cdr3_aa: CASPQRAANYEQYF
d_call: -
v_call: TRBV6-6
clone_size: -
j_call: TRBJ2-7

cdr3_nt: TGTGCCAGCAGCCCACGGGGGGCGGAATCCTACAATGAGCAGTTCTTC
cdr3_aa: CASSPRGAESYNEQFF
d_call: -
v_call: TRBV11-2
clone_size: -
j_call: TRBJ2-1

cdr3_nt: TGCGCCAGCAGCTTGGACAGGGTAGGTCTTGAGCAGTTCTTC
cdr3_aa: CASSLDRVGLEQFF
d_call: -
v_call: TRBV5-1
clone_size: -
j_call: TRBJ2-1

cdr3_nt: TGTGCCAGCAGCACCGCCCGGGTCCAAGGCTACGAGCAGTACTTC
cdr3_aa: CASSTARVQGYEQYF
d_call: -
v_call: TRBV21-1
clone_size: -
j_call: TRBJ2-7

cdr3_nt: TGCAGCGTTGAGGGGGGACTAGAGTTGGCCGGGGAGCTGTTTTTT
cdr3_aa: CSVEGGLELAGELFF
d_call: TRBD2
v_call: TRBV29-1
clone_size: -
j_call: TRBJ2-2

cdr3_nt: TGTGCCAGCAGCTCTACAGGGGAGTGGGACACTGAAGCTTTCTTT
cdr3_aa: CASSSTGEWDTEAFF
d_call: TRBD1
v_call: TRBV7-2
clone_size: few
j_call: TRBJ1-1

cdr3_nt: TGTGCCATCGTAGACAGGGCATCCGATACGCAGTATTTT
cdr3_aa: CAIVDRASDTQYF
d_call: TRBD1
v_call: TRBV10-3
clone_size: -
j_call: TRBJ2-3

cdr3_nt: TGTGCCAGCAGCTTAGGCGGGGGGGCCCTGGAGACCCAGTACTTC
cdr3_aa: CASSLGGGALETQYF
d_call: TRBD2
v_call: TRBV7-2
clone_size: -
j_call: TRBJ2-5

cdr3_nt: TGTGCCAGTACTACCGACAGCTATAGCAATCAGCCCCAGCATTTT
cdr3_aa: CASTTDSYSNQPQHF
d_call: -
v_call: TRBV19
clone_size: -
j_call: TRBJ1-5

cdr3_nt: TGCGCCAGCAGCAACCCGACGGGTTTGGCATACAATGAGCAGTTCTTC
cdr3_aa: CASSNPTGLAYNEQFF
d_call: -
v_call: TRBV5-1
clone_size: -
j_call: TRBJ2-1

cdr3_nt: TGTGCCAGCAGTTCCCTCCTTGTCTACGAGCAGTACTTC
cdr3_aa: CASSSLLVYEQYF
d_call: -
v_call: TRBV6-5
clone_size: -
j_call: TRBJ2-7

cdr3_nt: TGTGCCAGCAGTTTGGAGGGCCCAAGCTCCTACGAGCAGTACTTC
cdr3_aa: CASSLEGPSSYEQYF
d_call: -
v_call: TRBV27
clone_size: -
j_call: TRBJ2-7

cdr3_nt: TGTGCCAGCAGTTGGGAGGCCGGGGAGCTGTTTTTT
cdr3_aa: CASSWEAGELFF
d_call: -
v_call: TRBV27
clone_size: -
j_call: TRBJ2-2

cdr3_nt: TGTGCCAGCAGTTTATTTCAGGTGGGCTACGAGCAGTACTTC
cdr3_aa: CASSLFQVGYEQYF
d_call: -
v_call: TRBV28
clone_size: -
j_call: TRBJ2-7

cdr3_nt: TGTGCCAGTAGTCTCACAGATCTCCCATTGTACGAGCAGTACTTC
cdr3_aa: CASSLTDLPLYEQYF
d_call: -
v_call: TRBV19
clone_size: -
j_call: TRBJ2-7

cdr3_nt: TGTGCCAGCAGCTTAGCCGGCACCCTGGGCGAGCAGTACTTC
cdr3_aa: CASSLAGTLGEQYF
d_call: -
v_call: TRBV7-6
clone_size: -
j_call: TRBJ2-7

cdr3_nt: TGTGCCAGTAGTACCTCGCCCGGGACAGGGTCAGATACGCAGTATTTT
cdr3_aa: CASSTSPGTGSDTQYF
d_call: TRBD1
v_call: TRBV19
clone_size: once
j_call: TRBJ2-3

cdr3_nt: TGTGCCAGCAGCGGACCCGGGACTAGCGGGGGGGCCAGTGATACGCAGTATTTT
cdr3_aa: CASSGPGTSGGASDTQYF
d_call: TRBD2
v_call: TRBV5-6
clone_size: -
j_call: TRBJ2-3

cdr3_nt: TGTGCCAGCAGTCCTCCTTCGGGGGAGCAGTACTTC
cdr3_aa: CASSPPSGEQYF
d_call: -
v_call: TRBV28
clone_size: -
j_call: TRBJ2-5

cdr3_nt: TGTGCCAGCAGTTCCTACAGGGGACAAGGCAATAATGAGCAGTTCTTC
cdr3_aa: CASSSYRGQGNNEQFF
d_call: TRBD1
v_call: TRBV27
clone_size: -
j_call: TRBJ2-1

cdr3_nt: TGTGCCAGCAGCTCGCCCCAGACAGCCATTTACAATGAGCAGTTCTTC
cdr3_aa: CASSSPQTAIYNEQFF
d_call: -
v_call: TRBV7-9
clone_size: -
j_call: TRBJ2-1

cdr3_nt: TGTGCCAGCAGCCCGACTAGCGGGGGGGCAGGTGAGCAGTTCTTC
cdr3_aa: CASSPTSGGAGEQFF
d_call: TRBD2
v_call: TRBV5-6
clone_size: once
j_call: TRBJ2-1

cdr3_nt: TGTGCCAGCAGTCAGACGGGGGATTCTCCCTACGAGCAGTACTTC
cdr3_aa: CASSQTGDSPYEQYF
d_call: -
v_call: TRBV6-5
clone_size: once
j_call: TRBJ2-7

cdr3_nt: TGTGCCAGCAGCCGGGGGACCACCTCCTACAATGAGCAGTTCTTC
cdr3_aa: CASSRGTTSYNEQFF
d_call: -
v_call: TRBV7-8
clone_size: -
j_call: TRBJ2-1

cdr3_nt: TGTGCCAGCGAGGGGGACACCTACGAGCAGTACTTC
cdr3_aa: CASEGDTYEQYF
d_call: -
v_call: TRBV25-1
clone_size: -
j_call: TRBJ2-7

cdr3_nt: TGTGCCAGCAGCCCCTACAATGAGCAGTTCTTC
cdr3_aa: CASSPYNEQFF
d_call: -
v_call: TRBV11-2
clone_size: -
j_call: TRBJ2-1

cdr3_nt: TGTGCCAGCACCACCTTCCTCACTGAAGCTTTCTTT
cdr3_aa: CASTTFLTEAFF
d_call: -
v_call: TRBV2
clone_size: -
j_call: TRBJ1-1

cdr3_nt: TGTGCCAGCAGCTTAAACAATGAGCAGTTCTTC
cdr3_aa: CASSLNNEQFF
d_call: -
v_call: TRBV7-2
clone_size: -
j_call: TRBJ2-1

cdr3_nt: TGTGCCAGTAGTATGGGGGGCGCGATCAATGAGCAGTTCTTC
cdr3_aa: CASSMGGAINEQFF
d_call: -
v_call: TRBV19
clone_size: once
j_call: TRBJ2-1

cdr3_nt: TGTGCCAGCAGCCCCTGGGAGGGAGCGGTGGGGCAGTTCTTC
cdr3_aa: CASSPWEGAVGQFF
d_call: TRBD2
v_call: TRBV7-9
clone_size: -
j_call: TRBJ2-1

cdr3_nt: TGTGCCAGCAGTGAGGGAAGGGGTTCCACCGGGGAGCTGTTTTTT
cdr3_aa: CASSEGRGSTGELFF
d_call: -
v_call: TRBV6-4
clone_size: once
j_call: TRBJ2-2

cdr3_nt: TGCGCCAGCAGCGAAACAAGGGCTTCCAACACCGGGGAGCTGTTTTTT
cdr3_aa: CASSETRASNTGELFF
d_call: -
v_call: TRBV4-1
clone_size: -
j_call: TRBJ2-2

cdr3_nt: TGTGCCAGCAGCGCTAACGACAGGGGTGAGACCCAGTACTTC
cdr3_aa: CASSANDRGETQYF
d_call: TRBD1
v_call: TRBV7-9
clone_size: -
j_call: TRBJ2-5

cdr3_nt: TGTGCCAGCAGCTCCTACAGGGGAGGCTACAATGAGCAGTTCTTC
cdr3_aa: CASSSYRGGYNEQFF
d_call: -
v_call: TRBV7-2
clone_size: -
j_call: TRBJ2-1

cdr3_nt: TGTGCCAGCAGTCCACAGGGTGACTATAATTCACCCCTCCACTTT
cdr3_aa: CASSPQGDYNSPLHF
d_call: -
v_call: TRBV6-5
clone_size: once
j_call: TRBJ1-6